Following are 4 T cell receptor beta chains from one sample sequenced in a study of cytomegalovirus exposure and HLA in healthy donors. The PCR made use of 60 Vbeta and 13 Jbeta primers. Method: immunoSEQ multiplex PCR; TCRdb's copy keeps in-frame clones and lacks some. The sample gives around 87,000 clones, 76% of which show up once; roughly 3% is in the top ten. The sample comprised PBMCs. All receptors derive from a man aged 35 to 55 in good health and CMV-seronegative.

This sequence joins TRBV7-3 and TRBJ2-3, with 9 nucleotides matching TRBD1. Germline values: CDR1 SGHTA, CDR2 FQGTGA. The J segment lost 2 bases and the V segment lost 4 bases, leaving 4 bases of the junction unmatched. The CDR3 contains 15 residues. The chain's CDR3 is CASSSQGADTDTQYF. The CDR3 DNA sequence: TGTGCCAGCAGCTCACAGGGGGCCGACACAGATACGCAGTATTTT.

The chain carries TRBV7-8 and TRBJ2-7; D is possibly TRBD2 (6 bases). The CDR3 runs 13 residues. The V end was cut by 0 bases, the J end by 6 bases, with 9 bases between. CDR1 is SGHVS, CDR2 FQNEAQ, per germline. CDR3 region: CASSLAVLAEQYF. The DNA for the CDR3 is TGTGCCAGCAGCTTAGCGGTACTAGCCGAGCAGTACTTC.

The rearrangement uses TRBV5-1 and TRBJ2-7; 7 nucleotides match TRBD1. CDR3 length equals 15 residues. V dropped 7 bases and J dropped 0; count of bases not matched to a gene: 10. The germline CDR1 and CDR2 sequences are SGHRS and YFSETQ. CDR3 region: CASHRGSASSYEQYF. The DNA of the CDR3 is TGCGCCAGCCACAGGGGCAGCGCTAGCTCCTACGAGCAGTACTTC.

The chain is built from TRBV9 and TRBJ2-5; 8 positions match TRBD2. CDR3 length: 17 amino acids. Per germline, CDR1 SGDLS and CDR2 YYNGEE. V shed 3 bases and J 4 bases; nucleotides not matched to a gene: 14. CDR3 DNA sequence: TGTGCCAGCAGCGCGATCGGGAGAGCGGGGGAACTAGAGACCCAGTACTTC. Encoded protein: CASSAIGRAGELETQYF.